This entry lists 8 T cell receptor beta chains sequenced from one sample in a study of Ad26.COV2.S vaccination and SARS-CoV-2 variants. Documented treatment: some 20 received Ad26.COV2.S at low or high dose, single or two shots; roughly five received placebo; per-sample allocation not given. Sampling was done on day 63 after the first vaccine or placebo injection. Clones were sequenced by immunoSEQ multiplex PCR, and TCRdb holds only the in-frame ones, with some missing. Of more than 400,000 clones in the sample, 80% to 95% are singletons; the top ten hold approximately 1.7%. The input for sequencing was peripheral blood, taken in a trial of Ad26.COV2.S vaccine versus placebo. The receptors were sampled from a person aged 18 to 59 who received the Ad26.COV2.S COVID-19 vaccine or a placebo.

The rearrangement uses TRBV10-3 and TRBJ2-7, with D uncertain. V lost 0 bases and J lost 8, with 23 bases in between. Germline V gene sequence: CDR1 ENHRY, CDR2 SYGVKD. The CDR3 contains 17 residues. CDR3 DNA: TGTGCCATCAGTGAGTCAGGGTCGGCCAACCCCTACGAACAGCAGTACTTC. It translates to CAISESGSANPYEQQYF.

The genes are TRBV6-5 and TRBJ2-5; TRBD1 is a possible D gene (6 bases). Germline loops: CDR1 MNHEY, CDR2 SVGAGI. Trimming took 5 bases from V and 1 from J, leaving 11 bases between them. The CDR3 spans 14 residues. The chain's CDR3 is CASSPGTTQETQYF. The CDR3 nucleotides are TGTGCCAGCAGTCCCGGGACAACCCAAGAGACCCAGTACTTC.

V is TRBV6-2 or TRBV6-3 and J is TRBJ1-3; the D is unclear. The germline CDR1 and CDR2 sequences are MNHEY and SVGEGT. The CDR3 sequence is 15 residues long. Trimming took 5 bases from V and 2 from J, leaving 13 bases between them. CDR3 region: CASSEEDLTGNTIYF. CDR3 nucleotide sequence: TGTGCCAGCAGTGAGGAGGATCTCACTGGAAACACCATATATTTT.

The V and J genes are TRBV29-1 and TRBJ2-2, with 8 nucleotides matching TRBD1. V shed 6 bases, J shed 2 bases, and the junction held 8 bases outside the gene matches. Looked up from germline, CDR1 is SQVTM and CDR2 is ANQGSEA. The CDR3 contains 15 residues. In DNA, the CDR3 is TGCAGCGTCTCGCCGGACAGGGCTAACACCGGGGAGCTGTTTTTT. Its protein product is CSVSPDRANTGELFF.

The chain links TRBV2 to TRBJ2-7; 12 bases are a match to TRBD2. The CDR3 totals 15 residues. From germline, CDR1 is SNHLY and CDR2 FYNNEI. V lost 6 bases to trimming and J lost 2 bases; unmatched junction nucleotides: 5. The CDR3 region is CASSKTSGGTYEQYF. CDR3 DNA: TGTGCCAGCAGCAAAACTAGCGGGGGGACCTACGAGCAGTACTTC.

The J gene is TRBJ2-2, the V gene TRBV2; 8 positions agree with TRBD1. Germline lookup yields CDR1 SNHLY and CDR2 FYNNEI. The V gene end was trimmed by 6 bases and the J gene end by 3 bases; junction bases not matched to a gene: 6. CDR3 length equals 15 residues. CDR3 in amino acids: CASRETGVHTGELFF. Here the CDR3 DNA reads TGTGCCAGCAGGGAGACAGGGGTCCACACCGGGGAGCTGTTTTTT.

The chain is built from TRBV27 and TRBJ2-3; either TRBD1 or TRBD2 may fit D (5 bases each). The CDR3 runs 16 residues. Germline lookup yields CDR1 MNHEY and CDR2 SMNVEV (reference sequence). Trimming pared 2 bases from V and 0 bases from J, leaving 12 bases between. This CDR3 is CASSLRGYQSTDTQYF. The CDR3 nucleotides are TGTGCCAGCAGTTTACGGGGCTATCAAAGCACAGATACGCAGTATTTT.

The chain recombines TRBV5-6 with TRBJ2-2, with 9 positions matching TRBD1. V lost 2 bases, J lost 5 bases, and 13 bases stayed unmatched. The CDR3 is 18 amino acids. CDR1 is SGHDT, CDR2 YYEEEE, per germline. Here the CDR3 reads CASSFRRTGALGTGELFF. The CDR3 DNA is TGTGCCAGCAGCTTCAGGAGGACAGGGGCCCTCGGGACCGGGGAGCTGTTTTTT.